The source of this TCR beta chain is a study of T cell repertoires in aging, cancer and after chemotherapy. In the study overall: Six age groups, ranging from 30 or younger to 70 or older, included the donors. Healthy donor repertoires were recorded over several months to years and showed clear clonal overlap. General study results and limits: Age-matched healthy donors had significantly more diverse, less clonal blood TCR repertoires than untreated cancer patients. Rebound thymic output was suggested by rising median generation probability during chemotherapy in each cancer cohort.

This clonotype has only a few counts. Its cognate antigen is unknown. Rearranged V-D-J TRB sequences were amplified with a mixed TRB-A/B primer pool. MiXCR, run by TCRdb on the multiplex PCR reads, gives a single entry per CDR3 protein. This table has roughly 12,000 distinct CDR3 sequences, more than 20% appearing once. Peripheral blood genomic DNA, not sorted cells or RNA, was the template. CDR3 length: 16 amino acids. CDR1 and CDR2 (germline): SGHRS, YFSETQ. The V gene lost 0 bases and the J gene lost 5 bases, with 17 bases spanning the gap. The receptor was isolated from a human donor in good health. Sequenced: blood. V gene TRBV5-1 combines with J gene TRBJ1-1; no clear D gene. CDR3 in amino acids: CASSLEGLRVGTEAFF. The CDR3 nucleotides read TGCGCCAGCAGCTTGGAGGGTTTGAGGGTGGGAACTGAAGCTTTCTTT.